The present T cell receptor (beta chain) was sequenced within a study of response to subunit inactivated influenza vaccine. This clonotype was picked up a small number of times. The antigen is unknown. CDR1 is LNHNV, CDR2 YYDKDF, per germline (reference sequence). This CDR3 contains 16 residues. V was cut by 0 bases and J by 8 bases, with 18 bases left in between. Study-level findings and limits: T cells newly recruited by each seasonal influenza vaccination are few, the authors suggested.

TCRdb independently ran MiXCR on the RT-PCR reads; one entry per CDR3 protein. The sample lists roughly 460,000 distinct CDR3 sequences; 9.5% to 13% were seen once. J is TRBJ2-3 and V is TRBV15; D gene unclear. This TCR was sampled from a man aged 50-59 years who received an inactivated influenza vaccine. The source material was PBMCs from blood, sampled roughly 6 weeks after vaccination. CDR3 in DNA: TGTGCCACCAGCAGAGAATGGTTACTCTCGCCAGTTACGCAGTATTTT. This sequence encodes CATSREWLLSPVTQYF.